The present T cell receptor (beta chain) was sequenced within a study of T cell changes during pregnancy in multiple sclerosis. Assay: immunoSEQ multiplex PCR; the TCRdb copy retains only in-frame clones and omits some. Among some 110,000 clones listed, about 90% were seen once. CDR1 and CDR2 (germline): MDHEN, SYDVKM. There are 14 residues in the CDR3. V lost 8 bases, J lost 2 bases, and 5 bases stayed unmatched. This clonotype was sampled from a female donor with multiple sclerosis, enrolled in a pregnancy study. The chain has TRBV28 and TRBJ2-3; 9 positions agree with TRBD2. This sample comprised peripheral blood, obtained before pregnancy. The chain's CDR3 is CASLLAGTTDTQYF. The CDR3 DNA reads TGTGCCAGCCTGCTAGCGGGGACCACAGATACGCAGTATTTT.